A single T cell receptor beta chain is shown here with its context. Using a J-beta primer mix together with a sample-barcoded 5' primer, a second PCR was run for roughly 6 to 12 cycles. Each CDR3 protein gets one entry after TCRdb re-called the 5' RACE reads with MiXCR. The top ten clones hold approximately 41% of a sample with approximately 730,000 distinct CDR3 sequences, around half of them seen once. The CDR3 extends over 16 amino acids. The V gene end was trimmed by 0 bases and the J gene end by 3 bases; junction bases not matched to a gene: 5. Looked up from germline, CDR1 is SGHRS and CDR2 is YFSETQ. Isolation of PBMCs gave at least 6 million cells per sample. This sample is drawn from a study of blood T cells in healthy people across ages.

This clonotype was sampled from a man at least 80 years old in good health. Sequenced input: blood. The chain is built from TRBV5-1 and TRBJ2-5; TRBD2 agrees at 10 bases. This chain's CDR3 is CASSLAASGREETQYF. The CDR3 bases are TGCGCCAGCAGCTTGGCCGCTAGCGGGAGAGAAGAGACCCAGTACTTC.